What follows is one TCR beta chain and its context. J was trimmed by 4 bases and V by 4 bases; bases with no gene match: 2. The CDR3 is made up of 14 amino acids. In germline, CDR1 is SQVTM, CDR2 ANQGSEA. This specimen belongs to a study of blood T cell repertoires in COVID-19. The table came from immunoSEQ multiplex PCR; TCRdb's copy has only in-frame clones and leaves some out. Among 120,000 to 150,000 clones listed, around 84% were seen once. J is TRBJ1-4 and V is TRBV29-1; 11 nucleotides agree with TRBD1. This clonotype was obtained from a woman in her fifties or sixties who had been exposed to COVID-19. Sequenced: PBMCs or T cells enriched from blood (not recorded which). The CDR3 spells CSVGTGGLNEKLFF. The CDR3 bases are TGCAGCGTTGGGACAGGGGGCCTTAATGAAAAACTGTTTTTT.